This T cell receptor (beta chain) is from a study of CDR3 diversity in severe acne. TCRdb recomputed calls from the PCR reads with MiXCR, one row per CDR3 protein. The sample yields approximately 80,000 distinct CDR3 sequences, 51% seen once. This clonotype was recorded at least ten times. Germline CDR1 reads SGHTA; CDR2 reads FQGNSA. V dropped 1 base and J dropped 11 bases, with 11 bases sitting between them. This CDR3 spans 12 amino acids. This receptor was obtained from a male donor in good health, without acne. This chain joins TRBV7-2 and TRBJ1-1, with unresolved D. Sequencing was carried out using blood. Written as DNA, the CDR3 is TGTGCCAGCAGCTTAGATGACCTGAAGGCTTTCTTT. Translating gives CASSLDDLKAFF.